This T cell receptor beta chain was sequenced for a study of control samples from healthy donors and cancer patients. Germline V gene sequence: CDR1 SGHDT, CDR2 YYEEEE. V lost 4 bases and J lost 3; bases outside the gene matches: 6. The CDR3 runs 15 residues. Some clones are missing from TCRdb's copy, which holds only in-frame ones; the method was immunoSEQ multiplex PCR. The sample has 75,000 to 90,000 clones, roughly 86% seen once. The sample consisted of blood. This TCR was sampled from a man aged 30 to 45 in good health. This chain links TRBV5-6 with TRBJ1-1; 10 bases match TRBD1. The CDR3 is CASSPAGTGDTEAFF. The CDR3 DNA is TGTGCCAGCAGCCCTGCCGGGACAGGGGACACTGAAGCTTTCTTT.